The 25 T cell receptor beta chains in this list originate from one sample, sequenced in a study of cytomegalovirus exposure and HLA in healthy donors. The PCR was carried out with 60 Vbeta primers and 13 Jbeta primers. Sequencing used immunoSEQ multiplex PCR; TCRdb keeps in-frame clones, though not all of them. Its table records 30,000 to 40,000 clones. The sample was PBMCs. These receptors were collected from a woman between 35 and 50 years old in good health and CMV-seropositive.

The gene calls are TRBV5-1 and TRBJ2-2; tentative D call: TRBD2 (6 bases). CDR1 and CDR2 (germline): SGHRS, YFSETQ. The CDR3 spans 16 residues. V lost 0 bases and J lost 1, with 10 bases in between. CDR3 sequence (DNA): TGCGCCAGCAGCTTGGGTGGTAGCGGGAACACCGGGGAGCTGTTTTTT. Protein: CASSLGGSGNTGELFF.

The CDR3 region is CASSLGQPWEQYF. DNA of the CDR3: TGTGCCAGCAGCTTGGGACAACCGTGGGAGCAGTACTTC. The chain joins TRBV11-2 to TRBJ2-7, with D perhaps matching TRBD1 (6 bases). V lost 3 bases to trimming and J lost 7 bases, with 13 bases between them. The CDR3 covers 13 residues. In germline, CDR1 is SGHAT, CDR2 FQNNGV.

The chain recombines TRBV29-1 with TRBJ1-3, with D uncertain. Per the germline V gene, CDR1 is SQVTM and CDR2 is ANQGSEA. With 3 bases removed from V and 0 bases from J, the gap between germline ends came to 9 bases. This CDR3 contains 14 residues. This chain's CDR3 is CSVEGSVSGNTIYF. CDR3 sequence (DNA): TGCAGCGTTGAGGGGAGCGTCTCTGGAAACACCATATATTTT. Based on the CDR3 plus reference TRBV29-1 and TRBJ1-3, the full variable domain is SAVISQKPSRDICQRGTSLTIQCQVDSQVTMMFWYRQQPGQSLTLIATANQGSEATYESGFVIDKFPISRPNLTFSTLTVSNMSPEDSSIYLCSVEGSVSGNTIYFGEGSWLTVV.

This rearrangement joins TRBV6-6 to TRBJ1-1, with D perhaps TRBD1 (6 bases). The V gene lost 4 bases and the J gene lost 4 bases, with 10 bases spanning the gap. The CDR3 has 13 residues. Germline V gives CDR1 MNHNY, CDR2 SVGAGI (reference sequence). The CDR3 reads CASSSQGSTEAFF. In DNA form, the CDR3 reads TGTGCCAGCAGTTCTCAGGGGAGCACTGAAGCTTTCTTT.

This clone is labeled medium-sized (0.01 to 0.1%) based on frequency. The sample contains more than one DNA sequence encoding this CDR3. The rearrangement links TRBV10-3 to TRBJ2-3; TRBD2 aligns across 13 bases. With V trimmed by 5 bases and J by 3 bases, 2 bases remained unmatched. CDR3 length: 15 residues. CDR1 is ENHRY, CDR2 SYGVKD, per germline. The CDR3 is CAISTSGRATDTQYF. Written as DNA, the CDR3 is TGTGCCATCAGTACTAGCGGGAGGGCAACAGATACGCAGTATTTT.

The chain has TRBV5-5 and TRBJ2-7; 9 bases line up with TRBD1. The CDR3 is 15 residues long. J was trimmed by 6 bases and V by 4 bases; bases with no gene match: 11. Germline V gene lookup returns CDR1 SGHKS and CDR2 YYEKEE (reference sequence). The CDR3 DNA is TGTGCCAGCAGCCCGGGACAGGGATCCGGTCTCGAGCAGTACTTC. It specifies CASSPGQGSGLEQYF.

CDR3 protein: CAWSWLNTEAFF. CDR3 sequence (DNA): TGTGCCTGGAGTTGGCTGAACACTGAAGCTTTCTTT. The rearrangement joins TRBV30 to TRBJ1-1; no definite D call. This CDR3 spans 12 amino acids. V lost 2 bases to trimming and J lost 0 bases, with 4 bases between them. Germline V gene data show CDR1 as GTSNPN and CDR2 as SVGIG (reference sequence).

This chain uses TRBV7-8 with TRBJ2-5, with TRBD1 identical over 8 bases. V lost 6 bases, J lost 4 bases, and 10 bases stayed unmatched. This CDR3 region has 15 residues. CDR1 is SGHVS and CDR2 is FQNEAQ in the germline V gene. DNA of the CDR3: TGTGCCAGCAGGACCAGGGGGCCCGGGTCAGAGACCCAGTACTTC. This gives the protein CASRTRGPGSETQYF.

The V gene is TRBV13, the J gene TRBJ2-5, with D possibly being TRBD2 (6 bases). Germline loops: CDR1 PRHDT, CDR2 FYEKMQ (reference sequence). Between the trimmed V and J ends, which lost 5 bases and 7 bases, there was a span of 17 bases. The CDR3 has 14 residues. The CDR3 region has the DNA TGTGCCAGCAGCCCTCTGGGGCCGGAGGGGACCCAGTACTTC. Translating gives CASSPLGPEGTQYF.

The genes are TRBV7-6 and TRBJ1-2; D uncertain. V dropped 3 bases and J dropped 1 base, with 15 bases sitting between them. CDR1 is SGHVS, CDR2 FNYEAQ, per germline. This CDR3 is built from 16 residues. The CDR3 sequence is CASSFDIGDLNYGYTF. The DNA for the CDR3 is TGTGCCAGCAGCTTCGATATCGGAGATCTTAACTATGGCTACACCTTC.

The chain links TRBV5-6 to TRBJ2-7, with 7 bases aligning to TRBD2. This CDR3 is built from 15 residues. Germline V gives CDR1 SGHDT, CDR2 YYEEEE. J was trimmed by 5 bases and V by 0 bases; bases with no gene match: 8. DNA for the CDR3: TGTGCCAGCAGCTTGGGTTGGGGAGGGCTCGACGAGCAGTACTTC. Translation gives CASSLGWGGLDEQYF.

This CDR3 reads CAISGAGRNYGYTF. The CDR3, as DNA: TGTGCCATCAGTGGAGCAGGGCGTAACTATGGCTACACCTTC. This rearrangement joins TRBV10-3 to TRBJ1-2; D may be TRBD1 (5 bases). Germline CDR1 reads ENHRY; CDR2 reads SYGVKD. Deletions cut 4 bases from V and 1 base from J, with 10 bases between. There are 14 residues in the CDR3.

The chain carries TRBV27 and TRBJ2-3; TRBD2 aligns across 12 bases. V gave up 5 bases and J gave up 4 bases; unmatched junction bases: 7. The CDR3 has 16 residues. Germline V CDR1 and CDR2: MNHEY, SMNVEV (reference sequence). The CDR3 DNA reads TGTGCCAGCAGTGCACTAGCGGGAGGCGGGGCAGATACGCAGTATTTT. Translation: CASSALAGGGADTQYF.

The rearrangement links TRBV30 to TRBJ1-6, with a tentative D call TRBD1 (6 bases). CDR1 and CDR2 from the germline V gene are GTSNPN and SVGIG (reference sequence). The CDR3 is 12 amino acids. Trimming cost V 7 bases and J 14 bases, with 18 bases left between them. The chain's CDR3 is CAFYRQVGSLHF. The DNA for the CDR3 is TGTGCCTTTTACCGACAGGTCGGCTCCCTCCACTTT.

The chain is built from TRBV4-1 and TRBJ1-2, with 9 bases aligning to TRBD1. The CDR3 has 14 residues. V trimming: 3 bases; J trimming: 6 bases; junction bases outside the gene matches: 5. The germline V gene has CDR1 MGHRA and CDR2 YSYEKL. The CDR3 is CASSQRGQGNGYTF. Here the CDR3 DNA reads TGCGCCAGCAGCCAGAGAGGACAGGGGAATGGCTACACCTTC.

V and J are TRBV25-1 and TRBJ1-1; TRBD1 might be the D (6 bases). V dropped 10 bases and J dropped 1 base, with 19 bases sitting between them. The germline V gene encodes CDR1 MGHDK and CDR2 SYGVNS. CDR3 length: 15 residues. CDR3 bases: TGTGCCACCTCCGGGACATTCGGAACGAACACTGAAGCTTTCTTT. Residues: CATSGTFGTNTEAFF. Using reference TRBV25-1 and TRBJ1-1 for the parts outside the CDR3, the full variable domain is EADIYQTPRYLVIGTGKKITLECSQTMGHDKMYWYQQDPGMELHLIHYSYGVNSTEKGDLSSESTVSRIRTEHFPLTLESARPSHTSQYLCATSGTFGTNTEAFFGQGTRLTVV.

V usage is TRBV28 and J usage is TRBJ1-2; 10 bases line up with TRBD1. The CDR3 has 16 residues. The V and J ends lost 5 bases and 4 bases, in that order; junction bases with no gene match: 10. Germline CDR1 MDHEN, CDR2 SYDVKM. The DNA of the CDR3 is TGTGCCAGCAGTCGGACAGGGGGGGAGTCCATCTATGGCTACACCTTC. This translates into CASSRTGGESIYGYTF.

The V call is TRBV29-1, the J call TRBJ1-2; possibly TRBD1 for D (5 bases). Germline-derived CDR1 and CDR2 are SQVTM and ANQGSEA. The CDR3 is 14 residues long. Deletions cut 0 bases from V and 2 bases from J, with 10 bases between. Here the CDR3 reads CSVEDPRANYGYTF. DNA for the CDR3: TGCAGCGTTGAAGATCCCAGGGCGAACTATGGCTACACCTTC.

V gene TRBV29-1 combines with J gene TRBJ1-2; possible D gene TRBD1, 5 bases. The V and J ends lost 2 bases and 4 bases respectively, with 8 bases between them. In germline, CDR1 is SQVTM, CDR2 ANQGSEA. The CDR3 loop spans 12 amino acids. The CDR3 DNA sequence: TGCAGCGTTGAACAGGGTTTCTATGGCTACACCTTC. Translating it yields CSVEQGFYGYTF.

This chain joins TRBV30 and TRBJ2-7; the match to TRBD1 covers 8 bases. The trim removed 2 bases at V and 0 bases at J, leaving 6 bases unmatched. Germline V lookup: CDR1 GTSNPN, CDR2 SVGIG (reference sequence). This CDR3 has 15 residues. The CDR3 coding sequence is TGTGCCTGGAGTCGGACAGGGAAGAGCTCCTACGAGCAGTACTTC. As protein: CAWSRTGKSSYEQYF.

In nucleotides, the CDR3 is TGTGCCAGCAGCTTGGGACCAGGGGCCTACGAGCAGTACTTC. It is translated as CASSLGPGAYEQYF. V usage is TRBV5-5 and J usage is TRBJ2-7, with TRBD1 as a possible D gene (6 bases). The CDR3 has 14 residues. With 0 bases removed from V and 2 bases from J, the gap between germline ends came to 9 bases. Looked up from germline, CDR1 is SGHKS and CDR2 is YYEKEE (reference sequence).

This chain links TRBV2 with TRBJ2-1; 13 nucleotides match TRBD2. CDR1 SNHLY and CDR2 FYNNEI come from the germline V gene. J was trimmed by 9 bases and V by 6 bases; bases with no gene match: 2. The CDR3 is 13 amino acids. This CDR3 is CASRLAGGTEQFF. CDR3 bases: TGTGCCAGCAGACTAGCGGGAGGGACTGAGCAGTTCTTC.

The chain has TRBV6-6 and TRBJ2-7; 10 nucleotides agree with TRBD1. Germline V gene sequence: CDR1 MNHNY, CDR2 SVGAGI (reference sequence). Trimming at V came to 6 bases and at J to 3 bases, leaving 2 bases not matched to a gene. The CDR3 contains 13 residues. This CDR3 is CASSRDRGYEQYF. CDR3 sequence (DNA): TGTGCCAGCAGCCGGGACAGGGGCTACGAGCAGTACTTC.

The chain recombines TRBV5-1 with TRBJ2-5; 8 bases fit TRBD2. CDR3 length equals 14 residues. After removal of 0 bases from V and 4 bases from J, the junction contained 2 bases not matched to a gene. Germline V gene data show CDR1 as SGHRS and CDR2 as YFSETQ. CDR3 protein: CASSLASGRETQYF. CDR3 nucleotides: TGCGCCAGCAGCTTGGCCAGCGGGAGAGAGACCCAGTACTTC.

This CDR3 reads CASSLDYYTDTQYF. In DNA form, the CDR3 reads TGTGCCAGCAGCTTAGACTACTACACAGATACGCAGTATTTT. This chain joins TRBV7-2 and TRBJ2-3; no firm D call. Germline-derived CDR1 and CDR2 are SGHTA and FQGNSA. V lost 1 base to trimming and J lost 2 bases, with 7 bases between them. This CDR3 contains 14 residues.